Presented here are 6 T cell receptor beta chains from one specimen sequenced in a study of T cells in Graves' hyperthyroidism and ophthalmopathy. RNA transcripts were the template for amplifying TCR beta CDR3 regions. The HTBI set primed first-round TCR CDR3 RT-PCR. TCRdb reprocessed the multiplex PCR reads with MiXCR, giving one entry per CDR3 protein. The data show 450,000 to 600,000 distinct CDR3 sequences, 15% to 20% seen once. The sequencing input was blood. The receptor set was obtained from a man aged 35 to 55 with Graves' ophthalmopathy.

V is TRBV6-2 or TRBV6-3 and J is TRBJ2-3, with TRBD1 identical over 7 bases. Per germline, CDR1 MNHEY and CDR2 SVGEGT. V dropped 5 bases and J dropped 2; count of bases not matched to a gene: 4. The CDR3 covers 14 residues. The CDR3 spells CASSVEGATDTQYF. The CDR3 DNA follows: TGTGCCAGCAGTGTAGAGGGGGCCACAGATACGCAGTATTTT.

This clonotype showed up just a few times. This chain uses TRBV18 with TRBJ2-4; D gene unclear. In germline, CDR1 is KGHSH, CDR2 LQKENI. Trimming removed 2 bases at V and 1 base at J, with 6 bases between. This CDR3 has 14 amino acids. DNA of the CDR3: TGTGCCAGCTCACCAGAGGCCGCCAAAAACATTCAGTACTTC. Its protein is CASSPEAAKNIQYF.

The gene calls are TRBV3-1 and TRBJ1-5, with TRBD1 as a possible D gene (5 bases). V was cut by 6 bases and J by 3 bases, with 15 bases left in between. CDR3 length equals 15 residues. Germline values: CDR1 LGHDT, CDR2 YNNKEL (reference sequence). As DNA, the CDR3 is TGTGCCAGCAGTCATGGTTCAGGGAACAATCAGCCCCAGCATTTT. It specifies CASSHGSGNNQPQHF. Variable domain in full (rest from reference TRBV3-1 and TRBJ1-5): DTAVSQTPKYLVTQMGNDKSIKCEQNLGHDTMYWYKQDSKKFLKIMFSYNNKELIINETVPNRFSPKSPDKAHLNLHINSLELGDSAVYFCASSHGSGNNQPQHFGDGTRLSIL.

This clonotype was picked up a small number of times. This chain links TRBV2 with TRBJ2-7, with D perhaps matching TRBD1 (6 bases). Trimming removed 3 bases at V and 7 bases at J, with 7 bases between. The CDR3 sequence is 11 residues long. The germline V gene has CDR1 SNHLY and CDR2 FYNNEI. CDR3 DNA sequence: TGTGCCAGCAGTGAGGACAGTGAGCAGTACTTC. Translating it yields CASSEDSEQYF.

This clonotype was observed a few times. V is TRBV4-2 and J is TRBJ1-4; D is unresolved. This CDR3 is 15 amino acids long. Trimming cost V 4 bases and J 0 bases, with 9 bases left between them. Germline CDR1 is LGHNA and CDR2 is YNFKEQ. The DNA of the CDR3 is TGTGCCAGCAGCCGGACCTCCCCAACTAATGAAAAACTGTTTTTT. Amino acid sequence: CASSRTSPTNEKLFF.

This chain links TRBV12-3 or TRBV12-4 with TRBJ1-1; 9 bases line up with TRBD1. The CDR3 sequence is 12 residues long. J lost 10 bases, V lost 8 bases, and 8 bases had no gene match. The CDR3 is CASAIQGARAFF. In nucleotides, the CDR3 is TGTGCCAGCGCTATACAGGGGGCGCGAGCTTTCTTT.